This T cell receptor beta chain originates from a study of cytomegalovirus exposure and HLA in healthy donors. In the PCR, 60 Vbeta and 13 Jbeta primers were used. TCRdb's table, derived via immunoSEQ multiplex PCR, lists solely in-frame clones and lacks some. Among 120,000 or so clones, 15% to 20% were seen once, and the ten largest hold 2.9%. Notes on this clone: Its target is unknown.

Between the trimmed V and J ends, which lost 4 bases and 5 bases, there was a span of 21 bases. There are 17 residues in the CDR3. CDR1 and CDR2 (germline): LGHNA, YSLEER. Study results and limitations: As a later analysis revealed, the rate of TCR association differed by HLA locus, with DRB1 most and HLA-C fewest.

Likely unrecorded immune exposures existed in these nominally healthy donors. Input material: PBMCs. The source of this sequence is a female donor in good health and CMV-seropositive. The chain joins TRBV4-3 to TRBJ2-1; a possible D gene is TRBD2 (7 bases). The CDR3 reads CASSPFPAGAKNNEQFF. CDR3 sequence (DNA): TGCGCCAGCAGCCCGTTCCCGGCGGGGGCAAAAAACAATGAGCAGTTCTTC.